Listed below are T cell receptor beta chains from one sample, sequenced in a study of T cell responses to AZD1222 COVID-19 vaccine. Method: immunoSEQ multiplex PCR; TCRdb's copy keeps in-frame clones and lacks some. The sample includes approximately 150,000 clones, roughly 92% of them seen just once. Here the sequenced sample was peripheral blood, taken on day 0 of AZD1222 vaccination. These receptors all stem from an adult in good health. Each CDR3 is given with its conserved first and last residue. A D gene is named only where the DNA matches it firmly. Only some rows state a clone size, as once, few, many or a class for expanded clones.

CDR3: CASSQGEGVETQYF; DNA: TGTGCCAGCAGCCAAGGTGAGGGAGTAGAGACCCAGTACTTC; J: TRBJ2-5; length: 14; size: -; V: TRBV3-1/TRBV3-2; D: -
CDR3: CASQNRGNSPLHF; DNA: TGTGCCAGCCAAAACAGGGGTAATTCACCCCTCCACTTT; J: TRBJ1-6; length: 13; size: -; V: TRBV12-3/TRBV12-4; D: TRBD1
CDR3: CASRGRDRGSPLHF; DNA: TGTGCCAGTAGGGGCCGGGACAGGGGTTCACCCCTCCACTTT; J: TRBJ1-6; length: 14; size: -; V: TRBV19; D: TRBD1
CDR3: CASSPLSYEQYF; DNA: TGTGCCAGCAGCCCTCTCTCCTACGAGCAGTACTTC; J: TRBJ2-7; length: 12; size: -; V: TRBV7-9; D: -
CDR3: CASRGAQGVATNEKLFF; DNA: TGCGCCAGCAGGGGGGCACAGGGCGTTGCAACTAATGAAAAACTGTTTTTT; J: TRBJ1-4; length: 17; size: -; V: TRBV5-1; D: -
CDR3: CAWTRGLNSPLHF; DNA: TGTGCCTGGACCAGGGGGCTTAATTCACCCCTCCACTTT; J: TRBJ1-6; length: 13; size: once; V: TRBV30; D: TRBD1
CDR3: CASSSTTGELFF; DNA: TGTGCCAGCAGCTCCACGACCGGGGAGCTGTTTTTT; J: TRBJ2-2; length: 12; size: -; V: TRBV11-3; D: -
CDR3: CSAVRQGANGYTF; DNA: TGCAGCGCAGTAAGACAGGGGGCGAATGGCTACACCTTC; J: TRBJ1-2; length: 13; size: -; V: TRBV29-1; D: TRBD1
CDR3: CASSEGTRQGQYF; DNA: TGTGCCAGCAGCGAGGGGACCAGACAGGGACAGTACTTC; J: TRBJ2-7; length: 13; size: -; V: TRBV5-8; D: TRBD1
CDR3: CASSPGQGFYNSPLHF; DNA: TGTGCCAGCAGCCCGGGACAGGGATTCTATAATTCACCCCTCCACTTT; J: TRBJ1-6; length: 16; size: -; V: TRBV3-1/TRBV3-2; D: TRBD1
CDR3: CASSEGTGRNTIYF; DNA: TGTGCCAGCAGTGAAGGGACAGGGAGAAACACCATATATTTT; J: TRBJ1-3; length: 14; size: -; V: TRBV6-1; D: TRBD1
CDR3: CASSWGELGYEQYF; DNA: TGTGCCAGCAGTTGGGGGGAATTGGGCTACGAGCAGTACTTC; J: TRBJ2-7; length: 14; size: -; V: TRBV27; D: -
CDR3: CASSSNPPNTGELFF; DNA: TGCGCCAGCAGCTCAAATCCGCCGAACACCGGGGAGCTGTTTTTT; J: TRBJ2-2; length: 15; size: -; V: TRBV5-1; D: -
CDR3: CASSAQPLGEAFF; DNA: TGTGCCAGCAGCGCACAGCCGTTAGGGGAAGCTTTCTTT; J: TRBJ1-1; length: 13; size: -; V: TRBV9; D: -
CDR3: CASSYGWSFNYGYTF; DNA: TGTGCCAGCAGTTACGGTTGGAGTTTTAACTATGGCTACACCTTC; J: TRBJ1-2; length: 15; size: -; V: TRBV6-5; D: -
CDR3: CASSPGGVFSNVYGYTF; DNA: TGTGCCAGCAGCCCTGGAGGGGTTTTTTCGAATGTCTATGGCTACACCTTC; J: TRBJ1-2; length: 17; size: -; V: TRBV7-6; D: -
CDR3: CASSFSPAGGPPYEQYF; DNA: TGTGCCAGCAGCTTTTCCCCAGCGGGAGGGCCCCCCTACGAGCAGTACTTC; J: TRBJ2-7; length: 17; size: -; V: TRBV5-6; D: TRBD2
CDR3: CASSPDRFSGNTIYF; DNA: TGTGCCAGCAGTCCAGACAGGTTCTCTGGAAACACCATATATTTT; J: TRBJ1-3; length: 15; size: few; V: TRBV6-5; D: -
CDR3: CASNGGWGEQYF; DNA: TGTGCCAGTAATGGGGGCTGGGGCGAGCAGTACTTC; J: TRBJ2-7; length: 12; size: -; V: TRBV19; D: -
CDR3: CASKGSGAGYEQYF; DNA: TGTGCCAGCAAAGGCAGCGGGGCCGGATACGAGCAGTACTTC; J: TRBJ2-7; length: 14; size: -; V: TRBV6-5; D: TRBD2
CDR3: CATSEGRRQGGPLARDRGTDTQYF; DNA: TGTGCCACCAGTGAAGGTCGGCGACAGGGGGGCCCTCTCGCCCGGGACCGTGGCACAGATACGCAGTATTTT; J: TRBJ2-3; length: 24; size: -; V: TRBV24-1; D: TRBD1
CDR3: CATILPGRAREQYF; DNA: TGTGCCACCATTCTGCCTGGACGCGCGCGCGAGCAGTACTTC; J: TRBJ2-7; length: 14; size: few; V: TRBV2; D: -
CDR3: CASNEAGGPTDTQYF; DNA: TGTGCCAGCAATGAAGCGGGGGGGCCTACAGATACGCAGTATTTT; J: TRBJ2-3; length: 15; size: once; V: TRBV6-1; D: TRBD2
CDR3: CASLLLRENRLAFF; DNA: TGTGCCAGCTTACTCTTAAGGGAGAATAGATTGGCTTTCTTT; J: TRBJ1-1; length: 14; size: -; V: TRBV13; D: -
CDR3: CASSVGSGSTDTQYF; DNA: TGTGCCAGCAGTGTAGGAAGCGGGAGTACAGATACGCAGTATTTT; J: TRBJ2-3; length: 15; size: once; V: TRBV2; D: TRBD2
CDR3: CASSEDKLAGGRDTQYF; DNA: TGTGCCAGCAGTGAAGATAAACTAGCGGGGGGCAGAGATACGCAGTATTTT; J: TRBJ2-3; length: 17; size: -; V: TRBV6-1; D: TRBD2
CDR3: CASRDVGGYNEQFF; DNA: TGTGCCAGCCGGGACGTGGGCGGCTACAATGAGCAGTTCTTC; J: TRBJ2-1; length: 14; size: few; V: TRBV2; D: -
CDR3: CASSHAGTEAFF; DNA: TGTGCCAGCAGCCACGCGGGCACTGAAGCTTTCTTT; J: TRBJ1-1; length: 12; size: -; V: TRBV3-1/TRBV3-2; D: -
CDR3: CSAKDRNTEAFF; DNA: TGCAGCGCCAAAGACAGGAACACTGAAGCTTTCTTT; J: TRBJ1-1; length: 12; size: -; V: TRBV29-1; D: -
CDR3: CASSLELAGRTGELFF; DNA: TGCGCCAGCAGCTTGGAACTAGCGGGAAGAACCGGGGAGCTGTTTTTT; J: TRBJ2-2; length: 16; size: -; V: TRBV5-1; D: TRBD2